This T cell receptor beta chain originates from a study of blood T cells in healthy people across ages. Study-wide results and limits: Age showed a roughly linear inverse relationship with TCR beta diversity per million T cells.

This clonotype has more than one count but fewer than ten. Its antigen remains unknown. V shed 6 bases and J 3 bases; nucleotides not matched to a gene: 6. The CDR3 has 14 amino acids. Germline V CDR1 and CDR2: SQVTM, ANQGSEA. A second PCR, run for roughly 6 to 11 cycles, used a sample-barcoded 5' primer plus a J-beta primer mix. Sequencing yielded, for each sample, at least 3 million paired-end reads carrying CDR3. TCRdb re-analysed the 5' RACE reads in MiXCR, keeping a single row per CDR3 protein. Of around 1.7 million distinct CDR3 sequences listed, over 25% are singletons. This receptor was taken from a woman aged 25 to 39 in good health. Sequencing was carried out using blood. This chain uses TRBV29-1 with TRBJ2-3; 10 nucleotides align to TRBD2. CDR3 sequence reads: CSVSGTSETDTQYF. The CDR3 bases are TGCAGCGTGAGTGGGACTAGCGAGACAGATACGCAGTATTTT.